Listed below are T cell receptor beta chains from one sample, sequenced in a study of OX40 agonist ivuxolimab in advanced cancers. The repertoire was sequenced with immunoSEQ multiplex PCR; TCRdb's copy has only in-frame clones and lacks some. This table has under 95,000 clones, about 83% appearing once. This specimen was CD4+ or CD8+ T cells sorted from blood, taken in a trial of the OX40 agonist ivuxolimab. The receptor source for this set is an adult with an advanced solid tumor such as melanoma, head and neck, liver or kidney cancer. Each CDR3 is given with its conserved first and last residue. A D gene is named only where the DNA matches it firmly. Clone size is not always given. Where it is, it says once, few, many or a class for expanded clones.

D: .
size: .
J: TRBJ2-7
V: TRBV7-9
CDR3: CASSSPIGRTNEQYF
DNA: TGTGCCAGCAGCTCTCCCATTGGCAGGACCAACGAGCAGTACTTC

D: TRBD1
size: once
J: TRBJ1-1
V: TRBV6-5
CDR3: CASRRQGAKGEAFF
DNA: TGTGCCAGCAGGCGACAGGGGGCAAAGGGTGAAGCTTTCTTT

D: TRBD1
size: .
J: TRBJ2-1
V: TRBV15
CDR3: CATSSPPGGEQFF
DNA: TGTGCCACCAGCAGTCCTCCAGGGGGCGAGCAGTTCTTC

D: TRBD1
size: .
J: TRBJ1-5
V: TRBV7-8
CDR3: CASSLVGAGGSNQPQHF
DNA: TGTGCCAGCAGCTTAGTAGGGGCAGGGGGTAGCAATCAGCCCCAGCATTTT

D: .
size: .
J: TRBJ1-1
V: TRBV5-1
CDR3: CASSAEWGGTEAFF
DNA: TGCGCCAGCAGCGCCGAGTGGGGCGGCACTGAAGCTTTCTTT

D: .
size: .
J: TRBJ2-3
V: TRBV7-7
CDR3: CASSLGESDTQYF
DNA: TGTGCTAGCAGCTTGGGAGAGTCAGATACGCAGTATTTT

D: .
size: .
J: TRBJ1-5
V: TRBV7-9
CDR3: CASRGFGPQHF
DNA: TGTGCCAGCCGGGGGTTTGGACCCCAGCATTTT

D: .
size: .
J: TRBJ1-2
V: TRBV2
CDR3: CASSGDYGYTF
DNA: TGTGCCAGCAGTGGAGACTATGGCTACACCTTC

D: TRBD2
size: .
J: TRBJ2-3
V: TRBV13
CDR3: CASSLRTSGVGSDTQYF
DNA: TGTGCCAGCAGCCTCCGGACTAGCGGGGTAGGTTCAGATACGCAGTATTTT

D: .
size: .
J: TRBJ2-7
V: TRBV7-8
CDR3: CASSLGGWTGGKYF
DNA: TGTGCCAGCAGCTTAGGGGGGTGGACAGGAGGGAAGTACTTC

D: .
size: .
J: TRBJ1-5
V: TRBV7-2
CDR3: CASSSTWGNQPQHF
DNA: TGTGCCAGCAGCTCTACCTGGGGGAATCAGCCCCAGCATTTT

D: .
size: .
J: TRBJ1-5
V: TRBV4-2
CDR3: CASSQDSREKPQHF
DNA: TGTGCCAGCAGCCAAGATTCAAGGGAAAAGCCCCAGCATTTT

D: .
size: .
J: TRBJ1-2
V: TRBV6-6
CDR3: CASSWTVTNYGYTF
DNA: TGTGCCAGCAGTTGGACCGTAACTAACTATGGCTACACCTTC

D: TRBD1
size: once
J: TRBJ1-5
V: TRBV19
CDR3: CASTFSPSWDRAKQPQHF
DNA: TGTGCCAGTACCTTTTCCCCCTCCTGGGACAGGGCTAAACAGCCCCAGCATTTT

D: .
size: .
J: TRBJ2-1
V: TRBV6-5
CDR3: CASRSGPSRNEQFF
DNA: TGTGCCAGCAGATCCGGACCCTCCCGGAATGAGCAGTTCTTC

D: TRBD1
size: .
J: TRBJ2-2
V: TRBV14
CDR3: CASSRRTGGSSGELFF
DNA: TGTGCCAGCAGCCGACGGACAGGGGGCTCGAGCGGGGAGCTGTTTTTT

D: .
size: .
J: TRBJ1-1
V: TRBV19
CDR3: CASRKGQAINGYTEAFF
DNA: TGTGCCAGTAGGAAGGGGCAGGCGATTAATGGTTACACTGAAGCTTTCTTT

D: TRBD1
size: .
J: TRBJ1-4
V: TRBV7-2
CDR3: CASSSMGQGLEKLFF
DNA: TGTGCCAGCAGCTCAATGGGACAGGGGTTAGAAAAACTGTTTTTT

D: TRBD2
size: .
J: TRBJ2-5
V: TRBV6-4
CDR3: CASSPTSGSGETQYF
DNA: TGTGCCAGCAGTCCGACTAGCGGGAGCGGGGAGACCCAGTACTTC

D: TRBD1
size: .
J: TRBJ1-2
V: TRBV4-3
CDR3: CASSQVGLTGGNGYTF
DNA: TGCGCCAGCAGCCAAGTAGGCTTAACAGGGGGCAATGGCTACACCTTC

D: .
size: .
J: TRBJ1-2
V: TRBV27
CDR3: CASSSRQTYGYTF
DNA: TGTGCCAGCAGTTCCCGACAGACCTATGGCTACACCTTC

D: TRBD2
size: few
J: TRBJ2-7
V: TRBV11-3
CDR3: CASSLETSGRYEQYF
DNA: TGTGCCAGCAGCTTAGAGACTAGCGGGAGATACGAGCAGTACTTC

D: TRBD2
size: .
J: TRBJ2-1
V: TRBV6-1
CDR3: CASSGTQGLGSYNEQFF
DNA: TGTGCCAGCAGTGGAACTCAGGGACTAGGGTCTTACAATGAGCAGTTCTTC

D: .
size: .
J: TRBJ1-2
V: TRBV7-2
CDR3: CASSPYRDTGYTF
DNA: TGTGCCAGCAGCCCCTACAGGGACACTGGCTACACCTTC

D: .
size: .
J: TRBJ2-7
V: TRBV2
CDR3: CASRSYEQYF
DNA: TGTGCCAGCAGGTCCTACGAGCAGTACTTC

D: .
size: .
J: TRBJ1-5
V: TRBV6-4
CDR3: CANLMGGNQPQHF
DNA: TGTGCCAACTTAATGGGGGGCAATCAGCCCCAGCATTTT

D: TRBD2
size: .
J: TRBJ2-3
V: TRBV19
CDR3: CASSSTGRHVTDTQYF
DNA: TGTGCCAGTAGTTCAACCGGGAGGCATGTCACAGATACGCAGTATTTT

D: .
size: few
J: TRBJ1-6
V: TRBV5-1
CDR3: CASSPSSYNSPLHF
DNA: TGCGCCAGCAGCCCCAGCTCCTATAATTCACCCCTCCACTTT

D: .
size: .
J: TRBJ1-3
V: TRBV4-2
CDR3: CASSQGEVGAGNTIYF
DNA: TGTGCCAGCAGCCAAGGGGAGGTAGGGGCTGGAAACACCATATATTTT

D: .
size: once
J: TRBJ1-4
V: TRBV18
CDR3: CASSGTATNEKLFF
DNA: TGTGCCAGCTCCGGGACGGCAACTAATGAAAAACTGTTTTTT

D: TRBD2
size: .
J: TRBJ2-7
V: TRBV6-5
CDR3: CASRTSGLVYEQYF
DNA: TGTGCCAGCAGAACCTCGGGACTAGTCTACGAGCAGTACTTC

D: .
size: .
J: TRBJ2-2
V: TRBV4-2
CDR3: CASSQEGAETGELFF
DNA: TGTGCCAGCAGCCAAGAAGGGGCTGAAACCGGGGAGCTGTTTTTT

D: .
size: many
J: TRBJ2-7
V: TRBV7-8
CDR3: CASSLVAGEQYF
DNA: TGTGCCAGCAGCTTAGTGGCAGGGGAGCAGTACTTC

D: .
size: .
J: TRBJ1-5
V: TRBV7-9
CDR3: CASSLPGVPQHF
DNA: TGTGCCAGCAGCCTTCCAGGGGTGCCCCAGCATTTT

D: .
size: few
J: TRBJ2-2
V: TRBV10-2
CDR3: CASRWNTGELFF
DNA: TGCGCCAGCAGATGGAACACCGGGGAGCTGTTTTTT

D: TRBD2
size: .
J: TRBJ2-1
V: TRBV18
CDR3: CASSPNQAGGPNEQFF
DNA: TGTGCCAGCTCACCAAATCAAGCGGGAGGGCCCAATGAGCAGTTCTTC

D: .
size: .
J: TRBJ2-7
V: TRBV11-3
CDR3: CASSLEGPGTYEQYF
DNA: TGTGCCAGCAGCTTAGAAGGTCCAGGGACCTACGAGCAGTACTTC

D: .
size: .
J: TRBJ2-7
V: TRBV5-4
CDR3: CASSYRGGEQYF
DNA: TGTGCCAGCAGCTACAGGGGGGGCGAGCAGTACTTC

D: TRBD1
size: .
J: TRBJ2-7
V: TRBV9
CDR3: CASSPGGGQGLEQYF
DNA: TGTGCCAGCAGCCCCGGAGGGGGACAGGGTCTCGAGCAGTACTTC

D: .
size: .
J: TRBJ2-1
V: TRBV7-9
CDR3: CASRAGLGVDEQFF
DNA: TGTGCCAGCAGGGCGGGGCTAGGGGTCGATGAGCAGTTCTTC

D: .
size: .
J: TRBJ1-2
V: TRBV6-5
CDR3: CASSYSYDYGYTF
DNA: TGTGCCAGCAGTTACTCGTATGACTATGGCTACACCTTC

D: .
size: .
J: TRBJ2-5
V: TRBV15
CDR3: CATSRDQQTQYF
DNA: TGTGCCACCAGCAGAGATCAGCAGACCCAGTACTTC

D: .
size: .
J: TRBJ2-2
V: TRBV18
CDR3: CASAPERVGELFF
DNA: TGTGCCAGCGCCCCCGAGCGGGTCGGGGAGCTGTTTTTT

D: .
size: .
J: TRBJ1-2
V: TRBV29-1
CDR3: CSVTVNYGYTF
DNA: TGCAGCGTAACAGTAAACTATGGCTACACCTTC

D: .
size: .
J: TRBJ2-2
V: TRBV4-1
CDR3: CASSQDLSSSNAGELFF
DNA: TGCGCCAGCAGCCAAGATTTGTCAAGCTCTAACGCCGGGGAGCTGTTTTTT

D: TRBD1
size: once
J: TRBJ1-1
V: TRBV7-8
CDR3: CASRDRWGNTEAFF
DNA: TGTGCCAGCAGGGACAGGTGGGGGAACACTGAAGCTTTCTTT

D: .
size: few
J: TRBJ2-2
V: TRBV4-1
CDR3: CASSQPGGTGELFF
DNA: TGCGCCAGCAGCCAACCAGGGGGGACCGGGGAGCTGTTTTTT